This is a list of T cell receptor beta chains from one sample in a study of shared clonotypes between healthy human individuals. This table comes from immunoSEQ multiplex PCR, and its TCRdb copy is limited to in-frame clones, with some not included. The sample shows approximately 2,200,000 clones, about 93% of them seen only once. The source material was naive CD8+ T cells from PBMCs. These receptors all come from a man younger than 30 in good health. Some clones in this sample may be carry-over from other donors' samples. The CDR3 runs from the conserved cysteine through the conserved F or W. Expanded clones get a size class; other rows say once, few or many, or leave the size out.

clone size | V gene | CDR3 protein
. | TRBV9 | CASSLGTRQETQYF
. | TRBV27 | CASRKGVSNQPQHF
. | TRBV28 | CASSPRTRPDTQYF
. | TRBV5-1 | CASSAPSRGGNSWHEQFF
. | TRBV6-6 | CASSYGRVNEQFF
. | TRBV29-1 | CSVRGGSSEAFF
. | TRBV28 | CASSQYRVEGYTF
. | TRBV14 | CASSHRGSPREQYF
once | TRBV6-5 | CASSSLGTPYNEQFF
. | TRBV7-9 | CASSPNRTGPFF
. | TRBV7-9 | CASSRAWETQYF
. | TRBV5-1 | CASSWGQFGGKNEQFF
. | TRBV9 | CASSMWTGNEQFF
. | TRBV5-1 | CASSTGLAGDYEQYF
. | TRBV7-6 | CASSLWTGGFAEAFF
. | TRBV4-2 | CASSQVWNRVGAPDTQYF
. | TRBV29-1 | CSVGPESGELFF
. | TRBV10-3 | CAIRPTGGETQYF
few | TRBV9 | CASSVSGAGTDTQYF
. | TRBV7-2 | CASNNRDFDYTF
. | TRBV14 | CASSQLAGPFNEQFF
once | TRBV7-2 | CASSVGRTAQYF
. | TRBV30 | CAWRDRDTGELFF
once | TRBV28 | CASSPSGMYSGNTIYF
once | TRBV28 | CATSGSGANVLTF
. | TRBV28 | CASSLVLYTEAFF
. | TRBV7-9 | CASSLVLGPSYEQYF
. | TRBV4-1 | CASSHELASTGELFF
once | TRBV14 | CASSQVDRPYEQYF
. | TRBV4-1 | CASSHSWTGGISIQYF
. | TRBV20-1 | CSASWEDGQYF
. | TRBV6-1 | CASSLGYEQYF
once | TRBV5-6 | CASSLAASGSRGQQYF
. | TRBV7-2 | CASSLGPGGGYEQYF
. | TRBV10-1 | CASNTHDTGELFF
. | TRBV6-1 | CASSPRNTGELFF
. | TRBV27 | CASSLSGGTGGIWKNGYTF
. | TRBV7-6 | CASSGNRVGTEAFF
. | TRBV27 | CASSSRGGHTDTQYF
. | TRBV7-9 | CASSLSSGGVVETQYF
once | TRBV27 | CASSLGAGPGELFF
. | TRBV19 | CASSIGGRGSYEQYF